A single sample is the source of the 14 T cell receptor beta chains below, sequenced in a study of CD8+ T cells in alopecia areata. Sequencing relied on a cDNA template that was reverse transcribed from extracted RNA. Libraries were prepared by immunoSEQ multiplex PCR; TCRdb keeps only in-frame clonotypes and omits some of them. In the table there are about 150,000 clones, about 89% of which are singletons. Specimen: CD8+ T cells sorted from blood, collected at week 0. Source of these receptors: a human donor with alopecia areata.

The chain couples TRBV9 to TRBJ1-6; D is undetermined. Germline CDR1 and CDR2: SGDLS and YYNGEE. The CDR3 spans 13 residues. V dropped 0 bases and J dropped 10 bases, with 8 bases sitting between them. Written as DNA, the CDR3 is TGTGCCAGCAGCGTAGCATCCGGCTCACCCCTCCACTTT. This translates into CASSVASGSPLHF.

This clone was detected only once. The V and J genes are TRBV13 and TRBJ1-4; no clear D. This CDR3 region has 15 residues. Germline V gene sequence: CDR1 PRHDT, CDR2 FYEKMQ (reference sequence). V lost 4 bases to trimming and J lost 5 bases, with 14 bases between them. For the CDR3, the DNA is TGTGCCAGCAGCTCGCAGACAACCCGAAATGAAAAACTGTTTTTT. This encodes CASSSQTTRNEKLFF.

The chain employs TRBV11-2 and TRBJ2-1; D is ambiguous. The germline V and J ends were trimmed by 5 bases and 8 bases, with 16 bases remaining between them. The germline gives CDR1 SGHAT, CDR2 FQNNGV. The CDR3 extends over 14 amino acids. CDR3 coding DNA: TGTGCCAGCAGCCACCCAATGCCTACAGATGAGCAGTTCTTC. Protein sequence: CASSHPMPTDEQFF.

V usage is TRBV7-9 and J usage is TRBJ1-2, with D possibly TRBD1 on 6 matching bases. The CDR3 sequence is 14 residues long. The germline CDR1 and CDR2 sequences are SEHNR and FQNEAQ (reference sequence). The ends were cut back, 5 bases at V and 4 bases at J, with 14 bases in the middle. DNA for the CDR3: TGTGCCAGCAGCCCGACGCAGGGGTCCTATGGCTACACCTTC. It translates to CASSPTQGSYGYTF. The whole variable domain, remainder taken from reference TRBV7-9 and TRBJ1-2, is DTGVSQNPRHKITKRGQNVTFRCDPISEHNRLYWYRQTLGQGPEFLTYFQNEAQLEKSRLLSDRFSAERPKGSFSTLEIQRTEQGDSAMYLCASSPTQGSYGYTFGSGTRLTVV.

The chain combines TRBV7-9 with TRBJ1-2; D is unresolved. Per germline, CDR1 SEHNR and CDR2 FQNEAQ (reference sequence). The CDR3 has 13 residues. V dropped 5 bases and J dropped 2 bases, with 9 bases sitting between them. The CDR3 region has the DNA TGTGCCAGCAGCCCGAGAGCCAACTATGGCTACACCTTC. Translation gives CASSPRANYGYTF.

This clone was counted between two and nine times. The gene calls are TRBV12-5 and TRBJ2-5; D is unclear. The V end was cut by 5 bases, the J end by 2 bases, with 9 bases between. The CDR3 contains 13 residues. Germline V gene data show CDR1 as LGHNT and CDR2 as FRNRAP. This CDR3 reads CASGPSLQETQYF. CDR3 in DNA: TGTGCTAGTGGTCCGTCACTTCAAGAGACCCAGTACTTC.

Written as DNA, the CDR3 is TGTGCCACCAGCAGAGTACTCCACAATGAGCAGTTCTTC. Its translation is CATSRVLHNEQFF. The chain links TRBV15 to TRBJ2-1, with D unresolved. Germline V gene lookup returns CDR1 LNHNV and CDR2 YYDKDF (reference sequence). The CDR3 is 13 amino acids. V was clipped by 1 base and J by 5 bases, with 6 bases between them.

The chain combines TRBV2 with TRBJ1-5, with a possible D match to TRBD1 (5 bases). CDR3 length: 15 amino acids. Germline values: CDR1 SNHLY, CDR2 FYNNEI. V was cut by 8 bases and J by 7 bases, with 21 bases left in between. CDR3 loop: CASGLGQGFEQPQHF. In DNA, the CDR3 is TGTGCCAGCGGGTTAGGGCAGGGCTTTGAACAGCCCCAGCATTTT. The variable domain in full, completed from reference TRBV2 and TRBJ1-5, reads EPEVTQTPSHQVTQMGQEVILRCVPISNHLYFYWYRQILGQKVEFLVSFYNNEISEKSEIFDDQFSVERPDGSNFTLKIRSTKLEDSAMYFCASGLGQGFEQPQHFGDGTRLSIL.

This chain uses TRBV29-1 with TRBJ2-5, with D perhaps TRBD1 or TRBD2 (5 bases each). Trimming stripped 0 bases from V and 5 bases from J, with 13 bases between. This CDR3 has 14 amino acids. The germline V gene encodes CDR1 SQVTM and CDR2 ANQGSEA. This CDR3 is CSVEDPGPGETQYF. CDR3 nucleotide sequence: TGCAGCGTTGAAGACCCGGGGCCAGGGGAGACCCAGTACTTC.

This clone was observed once. As DNA, the CDR3 is TGTGCCAGCCCAGAACCGGGACAGGCGTACAATGAGCAGTTCTTC. Translating it yields CASPEPGQAYNEQFF. The chain employs TRBV2 and TRBJ2-1; the match to TRBD1 covers 8 bases. The germline CDR1 and CDR2 sequences are SNHLY and FYNNEI. This CDR3 is 15 amino acids long. V was pared by 8 bases and J by 4 bases, with 10 bases of the junction left unmatched.

The chain joins TRBV2 to TRBJ1-1, with a possible D match to TRBD1 (5 bases). The germline V and J ends were trimmed by 10 bases and 1 base, with 7 bases remaining between them. The CDR3 totals 11 residues. CDR1 and CDR2 (germline): SNHLY, FYNNEI. In DNA, the CDR3 is TGTGCCACCGGGACGAACACTGAAGCTTTCTTT. Amino acid sequence: CATGTNTEAFF.

The chain carries TRBV5-4 and TRBJ2-7; no firm D call. The CDR3 runs to 11 residues. Germline V gene sequence: CDR1 SGHNT, CDR2 YYREEE (reference sequence). V was pared by 0 bases and J by 7 bases, with 5 bases between. CDR3 nucleotides: TGTGCCAGCAGCTTGGGCCGAGAGCAGTACTTC. Protein: CASSLGREQYF.

The chain recombines TRBV7-9 with TRBJ2-7; a possible D gene is TRBD2 (5 bases). The germline V and J ends were trimmed by 3 bases and 2 bases, with 8 bases remaining between them. This CDR3 has 13 residues. CDR1 SEHNR and CDR2 FQNEAQ come from the germline V gene (reference sequence). In DNA, the CDR3 is TGTGCCAGCAGCTTTCCGGGGACCTACGAGCAGTACTTC. The encoded protein is CASSFPGTYEQYF.

As regards this clone: The same CDR3 is also encoded by other DNA sequences in this sample. V and J are TRBV29-1 and TRBJ2-2; D is unresolved. The CDR3 consists of 12 residues. V lost 1 base, J lost 5 bases, and 5 bases lay in between. Looked up from germline, CDR1 is SQVTM and CDR2 is ANQGSEA. The CDR3 sequence: CSVEGGTGELFF. The CDR3 coding sequence is TGCAGCGTTGAAGGGGGTACCGGGGAGCTGTTTTTT.